This T cell receptor (beta chain) derives from a study of cytomegalovirus exposure and HLA in healthy donors. Deletions cut 5 bases from V and 6 bases from J, with 17 bases between. In germline, CDR1 is SGHAT, CDR2 FQNNGV. The CDR3 extends over 14 amino acids. Sequenced by immunoSEQ multiplex PCR; TCRdb stores in-frame clones only, minus some. Of fewer than 100,000 clones in the sample, more than 75% are singletons; the top ten hold about 1.9%. This clone was detected only a few times. J is TRBJ2-7 and V is TRBV11-2; perhaps TRBD2 as D (5 bases). Sequenced input: PBMCs. The clonotype was recovered from a man aged 30-40 years in good health and CMV-seronegative. CDR3: CASSPGEAAVEQYF. The DNA for the CDR3 is TGTGCCAGCAGCCCCGGGGAAGCAGCGGTCGAGCAGTACTTC.